The TCR beta chain described here comes from a study of early T cells in non-severe SARS-CoV-2 infection. Study summary: Bulk RNA taken from unsorted whole blood was sequenced, leaving chains unpaired.

The V and J ends lost 5 bases and 2 bases respectively, with 13 bases between them. CDR1 and CDR2 from the germline V gene are SGHVS and FQNEAQ. The CDR3 loop spans 15 amino acids. This clonotype has a handful of counts. cDNA molecules, individually, were tagged with unique molecular identifiers. TCRdb recomputed calls from the 5' RACE reads with MiXCR, one row per CDR3 protein. The sample has 66,000 or so distinct CDR3 sequences, under 14% seen once. The genes are TRBV7-8 and TRBJ1-5, with a possible D match to TRBD1 (5 bases). The specimen was whole blood. The sequence was collected from an adult who was a healthcare worker with PCR-confirmed SARS-CoV-2 infection or an uninfected control (not recorded which). CDR3 amino acids: CASSPDGGGNQPQHF. The CDR3, as DNA: TGTGCCAGCAGCCCGGACGGGGGAGGCAATCAGCCCCAGCATTTT.